The TCR beta chain under discussion was sequenced for a study of OX40 agonist ivuxolimab in advanced cancers. Study details: Participants could have had prior anti-PD-1, anti-PD-L1 or anti-CTLA-4 therapy, and 40% had some.

Clones were read by immunoSEQ multiplex PCR, and TCRdb kept only the in-frame ones, dropping some. The sample includes approximately 89,000 clones, around 90% of them seen just once. Germline-derived CDR1 and CDR2 are SGHTA and FQGNSA. The CDR3 contains 14 residues. V lost 6 bases, J lost 2 bases, and 13 bases lay in between. This clone was picked up one time. The chain employs TRBV7-2 and TRBJ1-1; possible D gene TRBD1, 6 bases. The receptor's source is an adult with an advanced solid tumor such as melanoma, head and neck, liver or kidney cancer. The sample here was CD4+ or CD8+ T cells sorted from blood, taken in a trial of the OX40 agonist ivuxolimab. The CDR3 protein is CASRISDSNTEAFF. The CDR3 DNA sequence: TGTGCCAGCAGGATCTCGGACAGTAACACTGAAGCTTTCTTT.